Below are 15 T cell receptor beta chains sequenced from a single sample in a study of CD8 T cells in ankylosing spondylitis. TCRdb reanalysed the 5' RACE reads using MiXCR and keeps one entry per CDR3 protein. In the table there are 250,000 or so distinct CDR3 sequences, about 24% of which are singletons. Sequenced sample: blood, either unsorted or a sorted T cell fraction (not recorded which). The source is a male donor with ankylosing spondylitis or in good health (not recorded which).

In this sample, this clonotype turned up many times. V gene TRBV7-9 combines with J gene TRBJ1-5, with D maybe TRBD1 (6 bases). The CDR3 spans 13 residues. The V gene lost 1 base and the J gene lost 7 bases, with 8 bases spanning the gap. Germline CDR1 is SEHNR and CDR2 is FQNEAQ (reference sequence). CDR3 DNA sequence: TGTGCCAGCAGCTTAGACAGGGACCAGCCCCAGCATTTT. Amino acids: CASSLDRDQPQHF.

At least ten counts were recorded for this clonotype. The chain carries TRBV20-1 and TRBJ2-3; D ambiguous. The CDR3 loop spans 11 amino acids. Germline V gene lookup returns CDR1 DFQATT and CDR2 SNEGSKA (reference sequence). Trimming removed 2 bases at V and 9 bases at J, with 9 bases between. CDR3 sequence (DNA): TGCAGTGCTAGACTTATGGAGACGCAGTATTTT. As protein: CSARLMETQYF.

This clonotype was recorded many times. The chain combines TRBV29-1 with TRBJ1-4; D is uncertain. The CDR3 runs 12 residues. Trimming left V 3 bases short and J 6 bases short, with 8 bases between. The V gene's germline CDR1 is SQVTM and CDR2 ANQGSEA. The CDR3 protein is CSVEGKDEKLFF. The CDR3 DNA sequence: TGCAGCGTTGAGGGGAAGGATGAAAAACTGTTTTTT.

This clonotype was observed a few times. A read error may produce the germline difference seen at one junction end. The genes are TRBV20-1 and TRBJ2-1; the D is unclear. Germline V gene data show CDR1 as DFQATT and CDR2 as SNEGSKA (reference sequence). This CDR3 has 11 amino acids. The CDR3 coding sequence is TGCAGTGCCCCGCTATACAATGAGCGGTTCTTC. It is translated as CSAPLYNERFF.

The chain carries TRBV20-1 and TRBJ2-7; 7 bases align to TRBD1. V dropped 2 bases and J dropped 2; count of bases not matched to a gene: 12. Germline-derived CDR1 and CDR2 are DFQATT and SNEGSKA (reference sequence). The CDR3 spans 16 residues. CDR3 coding DNA: TGCAGTGCTAGATTCCCTGGGGGACAGAAGCCCTACGAGCAGTACTTC. Its protein is CSARFPGGQKPYEQYF.

This clonotype appeared a few times. Germline is not matched at one junction end, which may reflect a read error. DNA for the CDR3: TGTGCCAGCAGATTAGCGGGGGCCGAAGAGACCCAGTACTTC. It is translated as CASRLAGAEETQYF. The chain uses TRBV12-3 or TRBV12-4 and TRBJ2-5; 9 bases agree with TRBD2. This CDR3 contains 14 residues.

This clonotype turned up a few times. The gene calls are TRBV20-1 and TRBJ1-4; unclear D gene. Germline lookup yields CDR1 DFQATT and CDR2 SNEGSKA (reference sequence). This CDR3 is built from 13 residues. V was clipped by 3 bases and J by 3 bases, with 8 bases between them. CDR3 sequence (DNA): TGCAGTGCTAGCGGCGGAGCTAATGAAAAACTGTTTTTT. It specifies CSASGGANEKLFF.

This clonotype has a handful of counts. V gene TRBV29-1 combines with J gene TRBJ2-3; 8 nucleotides agree with TRBD1. This CDR3 spans 14 amino acids. Germline V gene sequence: CDR1 SQVTM, CDR2 ANQGSEA. V shed 7 bases and J 5 bases; nucleotides not matched to a gene: 11. The CDR3 nucleotides are TGCAGCGCGAGCGGACAGGGTTTAGGAGATACGCAGTATTTT. Translating it yields CSASGQGLGDTQYF.

This clonotype was seen ten or more times. V usage is TRBV20-1 and J usage is TRBJ2-1, with 8 bases matching TRBD2. Trimming cost V 1 base and J 4 bases; bases outside gene matches: 3. CDR1 DFQATT and CDR2 SNEGSKA come from the germline V gene (reference sequence). The CDR3 loop spans 14 amino acids. Written as DNA, the CDR3 is TGCAGTGCTAGAGTAGCGGGGATATACAATGAGCAGTTCTTC. Protein sequence: CSARVAGIYNEQFF.

This clonotype was seen more than once but under ten times. V usage is TRBV20-1 and J usage is TRBJ2-5, with 11 bases identical to TRBD2. Germline CDR1 is DFQATT and CDR2 is SNEGSKA (reference sequence). The CDR3 spans 14 residues. The junction had 4 bases not matched to a gene; V was cut back by 4 bases and J by 3 bases. The CDR3 DNA reads TGCAGTGCTACGATAGCGGGGGGGGAAGAGACCCAGTACTTC. It codes for CSATIAGGEETQYF.

The J gene is TRBJ2-5, the V gene TRBV12-3 or TRBV12-4; no firm D call. This CDR3 has 12 residues. Trimming stripped 1 base from V and 9 bases from J, with 9 bases between. The CDR3 DNA is TGTGCCAGCAGTTTAGAACCGGCGGCCCAGTACTTC. Amino acid sequence: CASSLEPAAQYF.

The rearrangement joins TRBV12-3 or TRBV12-4 to TRBJ2-5; either TRBD1 or TRBD2 may fit D (6 bases each). This CDR3 has 14 amino acids. V was clipped by 7 bases and J by 5 bases, with 17 bases between them. This CDR3 is CASTIGGLGETQYF. The CDR3 DNA follows: TGTGCCAGCACGATCGGGGGCCTCGGGGAGACCCAGTACTTC.

In this sample, this clonotype turned up many times. The V and J genes are TRBV12-3 or TRBV12-4 and TRBJ2-3; tentative D call: TRBD1 (6 bases). Trimming cost V 2 bases and J 4 bases, with 13 bases left between them. This CDR3 has 15 amino acids. The CDR3 DNA sequence: TGTGCCAGCAGTTTATTTACAGGGCAGGCAGATACGCAGTATTTT. Translation: CASSLFTGQADTQYF.

This clonotype was detected a few times. The chain has TRBV20-1 and TRBJ2-5; the match to TRBD2 covers 10 bases. The CDR3 is made up of 16 amino acids. After removal of 4 bases from V and 0 bases from J, the junction contained 8 bases not matched to a gene. CDR1 and CDR2 (germline): DFQATT, SNEGSKA (reference sequence). CDR3 in DNA: TGCAGTGCTAACGCTGGGGGACTAGCGAACCAAGAGACCCAGTACTTC. Translating it yields CSANAGGLANQETQYF.

This clonotype was counted between two and nine times. This rearrangement joins TRBV20-1 to TRBJ2-5, with 15 bases matching TRBD2. The germline V gene has CDR1 DFQATT and CDR2 SNEGSKA (reference sequence). Trimming removed 6 bases from V and 1 base from J; junction bases left unmatched: 6. This CDR3 has 16 residues. CDR3 nucleotide sequence: TGCAGTGCCCCGGGACTAGCGGGGGGCATCCAAGAGACCCAGTACTTC. Residues: CSAPGLAGGIQETQYF.